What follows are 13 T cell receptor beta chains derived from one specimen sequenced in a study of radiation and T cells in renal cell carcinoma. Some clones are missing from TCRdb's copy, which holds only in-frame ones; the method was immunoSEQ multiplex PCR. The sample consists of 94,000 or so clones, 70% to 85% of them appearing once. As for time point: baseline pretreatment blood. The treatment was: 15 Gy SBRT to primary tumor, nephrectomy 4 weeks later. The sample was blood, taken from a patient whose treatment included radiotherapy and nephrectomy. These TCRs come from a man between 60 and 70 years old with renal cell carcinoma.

Written as DNA, the CDR3 is TGTGCCAGCAGGCGCCCGGTTGATGAAAAACTGTTTTTT. Translated: CASRRPVDEKLFF. The gene calls are TRBV2 and TRBJ1-4; D gene ambiguous. CDR1 and CDR2 from the germline V gene are SNHLY and FYNNEI. CDR3 length: 13 amino acids. V was cut by 6 bases and J by 6 bases, with 11 bases left in between.

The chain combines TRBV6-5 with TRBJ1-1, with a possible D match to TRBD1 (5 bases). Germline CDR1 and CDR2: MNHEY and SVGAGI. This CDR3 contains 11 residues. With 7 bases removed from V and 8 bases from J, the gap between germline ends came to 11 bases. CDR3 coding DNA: TGTGCCAGCATGAGGACAAGAGAAGCTTTCTTT. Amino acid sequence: CASMRTREAFF.

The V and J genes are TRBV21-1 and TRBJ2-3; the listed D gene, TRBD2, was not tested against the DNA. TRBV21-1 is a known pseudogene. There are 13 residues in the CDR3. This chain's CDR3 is CASSEQAPGLQYF. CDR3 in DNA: TGTGCCAGCAGCGAGCAAGCTCCGGGTTTACAGTATTTT.

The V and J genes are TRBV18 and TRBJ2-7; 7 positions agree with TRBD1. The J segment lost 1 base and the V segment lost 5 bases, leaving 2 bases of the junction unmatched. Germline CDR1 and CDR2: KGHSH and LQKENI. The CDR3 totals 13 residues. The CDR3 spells CASSNRGSYEQYF. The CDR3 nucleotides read TGTGCCAGCTCAAACAGGGGATCCTACGAGCAGTACTTC.

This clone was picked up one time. The CDR3 sequence is CASSNPRGKETQYF. The CDR3 nucleotides read TGTGCCAGCAGCAACCCCAGGGGGAAAGAGACCCAGTACTTC. The chain uses TRBV5-4 and TRBJ2-5; 7 nucleotides align to TRBD1. CDR3 size: 14 residues. The ends lost 4 bases at V and 3 bases at J; junction bases unmatched: 6. Per germline, CDR1 SGHNT and CDR2 YYREEE (reference sequence).

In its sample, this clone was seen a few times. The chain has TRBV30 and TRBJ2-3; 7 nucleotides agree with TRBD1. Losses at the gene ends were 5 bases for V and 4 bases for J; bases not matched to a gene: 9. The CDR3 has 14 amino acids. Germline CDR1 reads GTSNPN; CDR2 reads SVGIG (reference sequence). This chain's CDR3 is CAWGAGTAADTQYF. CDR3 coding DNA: TGTGCCTGGGGGGCCGGGACAGCAGCAGATACGCAGTATTTT.

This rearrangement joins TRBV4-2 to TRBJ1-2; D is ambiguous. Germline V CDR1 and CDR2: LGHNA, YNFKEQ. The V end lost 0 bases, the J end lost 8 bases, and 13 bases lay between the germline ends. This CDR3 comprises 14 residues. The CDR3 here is CASSQDHRVGGYTF. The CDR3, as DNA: TGTGCCAGCAGCCAAGATCACCGGGTTGGCGGCTACACCTTC.

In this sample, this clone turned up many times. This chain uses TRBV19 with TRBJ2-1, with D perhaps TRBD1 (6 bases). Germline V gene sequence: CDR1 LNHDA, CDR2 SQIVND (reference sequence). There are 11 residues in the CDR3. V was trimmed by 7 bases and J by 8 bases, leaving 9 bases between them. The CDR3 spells CASTYRDEQFF. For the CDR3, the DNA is TGTGCCAGTACATACAGGGATGAGCAGTTCTTC. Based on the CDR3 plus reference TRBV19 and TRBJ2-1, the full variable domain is DGGITQSPKYLFRKEGQNVTLSCEQNLNHDAMYWYRQDPGQGLRLIYYSQIVNDFQKGDIAEGYSVSREKKESFPLTVTSAQKNPTAFYLCASTYRDEQFFGPGTRLTVL.

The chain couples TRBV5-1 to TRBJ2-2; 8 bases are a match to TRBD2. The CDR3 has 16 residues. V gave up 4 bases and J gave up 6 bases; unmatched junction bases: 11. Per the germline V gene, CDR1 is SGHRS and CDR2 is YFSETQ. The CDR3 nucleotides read TGCGCCAGCAGCAGCGGACTAGCTGGGTGGGCCGGGGAGCTGTTTTTT. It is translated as CASSSGLAGWAGELFF.

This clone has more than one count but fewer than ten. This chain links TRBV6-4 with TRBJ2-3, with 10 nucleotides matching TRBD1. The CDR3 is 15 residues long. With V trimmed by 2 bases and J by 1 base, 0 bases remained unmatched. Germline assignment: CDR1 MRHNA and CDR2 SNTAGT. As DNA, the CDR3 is TGTGCCAGCAGTGACGGGACAGGGGGCACAGATACGCAGTATTTT. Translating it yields CASSDGTGGTDTQYF.

The CDR3 protein is CASTDSQNEQFF. CDR3 nucleotide sequence: TGCGCCAGCACGGACTCCCAGAATGAGCAGTTCTTC. The chain carries TRBV5-1 and TRBJ2-1, with D tentatively TRBD2 (5 bases). V was trimmed by 6 bases and J by 7 bases, leaving 11 bases between them. Germline V gene data show CDR1 as SGHRS and CDR2 as YFSETQ. This CDR3 is built from 12 residues.

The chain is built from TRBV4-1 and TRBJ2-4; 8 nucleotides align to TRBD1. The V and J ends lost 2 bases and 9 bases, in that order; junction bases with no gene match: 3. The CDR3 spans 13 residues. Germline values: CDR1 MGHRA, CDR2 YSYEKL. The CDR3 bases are TGCGCCAGCAGCCAACAAACAGGGGGCATTCAGTACTTC. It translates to CASSQQTGGIQYF.

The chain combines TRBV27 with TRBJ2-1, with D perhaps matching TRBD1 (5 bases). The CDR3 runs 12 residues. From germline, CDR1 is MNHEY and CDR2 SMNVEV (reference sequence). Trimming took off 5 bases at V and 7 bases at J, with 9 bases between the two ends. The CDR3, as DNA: TGTGCCAGCAGTATGACAGAAAATGAGCAGTTCTTC. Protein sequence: CASSMTENEQFF.